The T cell receptor beta chain under discussion was sequenced for a study of cytomegalovirus exposure and HLA in healthy donors. V was pared by 0 bases and J by 1 base, with 13 bases between. The CDR3 covers 17 residues. Germline V CDR1 and CDR2: SGHRS, YFSETQ. TCRdb keeps only in-frame clones here, not all; method: immunoSEQ multiplex PCR. The data show roughly 80,000 clones, with just under 95% seen just once and about 0.7% held by the top ten. Concerning this clone: Its antigen is not identified.

Points from the study as a whole: CMV antigen specificity was confirmed in vitro for a few CMV-associated chains. The study found most TCR sequences rare, yet found some public TCRs in many donors. Cytomegalovirus-associated status was assigned to approximately 160 TCR beta chains. According to a subsequent analysis, TCR clusters identified in the first cohort showed a tendency to co-occur across the approximately 130 validation repertoires.

The chain has TRBV5-1 and TRBJ2-2, with D possibly matching TRBD1 (5 bases). Sequenced material: PBMCs. This receptor was obtained from a man between 18 and 35 years old in good health and CMV-seronegative. CDR3 amino acids: CASSLVAWQGNTGELFF. The CDR3 bases are TGCGCCAGCAGCTTGGTTGCGTGGCAGGGGAACACCGGGGAGCTGTTTTTT.